These 23 T cell receptor beta chains originate from one sample sequenced in a study of shared clonotypes between healthy human individuals. Clones were sequenced by immunoSEQ multiplex PCR, and TCRdb holds only the in-frame ones, with some missing. The sample lists around 2,000,000 clones, roughly 94% seen once, with roughly 1% in the top ten. Positively selected for CCR7, the CD45RO-negative cells used as naive CD8 cells excluded terminally differentiated effector memory CD45RA+ cells. The material sequenced was naive CD8+ T cells sorted from blood. These receptors came from a man aged 18 to 29 in good health.

This chain links TRBV7-2 with TRBJ1-1; TRBD1 might be the D (5 bases). V gave up 8 bases and J gave up 4 bases, with 17 bases separating them. This CDR3 region has 14 residues. Germline V gene sequence: CDR1 SGHTA, CDR2 FQGNSA. CDR3 bases: TGTGCCAGCCGCGAGTCCCGGGGCGTCACTGAAGCTTTCTTT. Translating it yields CASRESRGVTEAFF.

This clone was detected only a few times. The J gene is TRBJ1-5, the V gene TRBV4-1; D ambiguous. Looked up from germline, CDR1 is MGHRA and CDR2 is YSYEKL. The CDR3 spans 15 residues. V was pared by 5 bases and J by 2 bases, with 13 bases between. The CDR3, as DNA: TGCGCCAGCAGCAAAGTCAGGTCCGGCAATCAGCCCCAGCATTTT. It yields the protein CASSKVRSGNQPQHF.

The chain uses TRBV2 and TRBJ1-6; D gene ambiguous. Looked up from germline, CDR1 is SNHLY and CDR2 is FYNNEI. Trimming removed 1 base from V and 9 bases from J, with 10 bases in between. The CDR3 length is 14 residues. The CDR3 is CASSEGTYLSPLHF. DNA for the CDR3: TGTGCCAGCAGTGAAGGGACCTACCTTTCACCCCTCCACTTT.

The CDR3 loop reads CASSTTGSFNEKLFF. The DNA for the CDR3 is TGTGCCAGCAGCACGACAGGGTCCTTTAATGAAAAACTGTTTTTT. The V and J genes are TRBV7-9 and TRBJ1-4, with TRBD1 identical over 7 bases. This CDR3 is built from 15 residues. V shed 5 bases and J 4 bases; nucleotides not matched to a gene: 7. Germline V gives CDR1 SEHNR, CDR2 FQNEAQ (reference sequence).

The chain is built from TRBV15 and TRBJ2-5; 7 nucleotides line up with TRBD1. The CDR3 covers 16 residues. Germline trimming cut 3 bases from V and 5 bases from J; bases unmatched to any gene: 12. Per the germline V gene, CDR1 is LNHNV and CDR2 is YYDKDF (reference sequence). Here the CDR3 DNA reads TGTGCCACCAGCAGGGGCAGGGGGTCCTGGCTGGAGACCCAGTACTTC. Its protein is CATSRGRGSWLETQYF.

The rearrangement uses TRBV18 and TRBJ2-7; no firm D call. Between the trimmed V and J ends, which lost 3 bases and 0 bases, there was a span of 9 bases. The germline V gene encodes CDR1 KGHSH and CDR2 LQKENI. The CDR3 spans 14 residues. In nucleotides, the CDR3 is TGTGCCAGCTCACCCAGACTGGACTCCTACGAGCAGTACTTC. This translates into CASSPRLDSYEQYF. The full variable domain, its missing parts supplied by reference TRBV18 and TRBJ2-7, is NAGVMQNPRHLVRRRGQEARLRCSPMKGHSHVYWYRQLPEEGLKFMVYLQKENIIDESGMPKERFSAEFPKEGPSILRIQQVVRGDSAAYFCASSPRLDSYEQYFGPGTRLTVT.

The gene calls are TRBV13 and TRBJ2-1; no clear D gene. Germline lookup yields CDR1 PRHDT and CDR2 FYEKMQ (reference sequence). This CDR3 region has 16 residues. Trimming shortened V by 5 bases and J by 1 base, and 15 bases separated the two germline ends. The CDR3 bases are TGTGCCAGCAGCCCCGCGGCTACCGCGTCCTACAATGAGCAGTTCTTC. This sequence encodes CASSPAATASYNEQFF.

The chain is built from TRBV5-4 and TRBJ2-7; 8 nucleotides line up with TRBD1. The CDR3 extends over 14 amino acids. V shed 4 bases, J shed 3 bases, and the junction held 6 bases outside the gene matches. CDR1 and CDR2 from the germline V gene are SGHNT and YYREEE (reference sequence). The CDR3 sequence: CASSPAGTGYEQYF. CDR3 in DNA: TGTGCCAGCAGCCCTGCCGGGACAGGCTACGAGCAGTACTTC.

The chain joins TRBV27 to TRBJ2-7; 8 positions agree with TRBD1. Germline loops: CDR1 MNHEY, CDR2 SMNVEV (reference sequence). The CDR3 length is 14 residues. Losses at the gene ends were 6 bases for V and 1 base for J; bases not matched to a gene: 5. The CDR3 region is CASRITGGSYEQYF. In nucleotides, the CDR3 is TGTGCCAGCAGGATAACAGGGGGATCCTACGAGCAGTACTTC.

The chain joins TRBV7-9 to TRBJ2-5; D remains ambiguous. CDR1 and CDR2 (germline): SEHNR, FQNEAQ (reference sequence). V was clipped by 1 base and J by 4 bases, with 10 bases between them. The CDR3 is 14 amino acids. The CDR3 DNA is TGTGCCAGCAGCTTAGACATAACCCGAGAGACCCAGTACTTC. This translates into CASSLDITRETQYF.

The chain carries TRBV13 and TRBJ2-3, with TRBD2 identical over 7 bases. V lost 4 bases, J lost 6 bases, and 1 base stayed unmatched. This CDR3 comprises 12 residues. Germline V gene sequence: CDR1 PRHDT, CDR2 FYEKMQ (reference sequence). CDR3 protein: CASSSGGDTQYF. As DNA, the CDR3 is TGTGCCAGCAGCTCCGGGGGGGATACGCAGTATTTT. Full variable domain (rest looked up from reference TRBV13 and TRBJ2-3): AAGVIQSPRHLIKEKRETATLKCYPIPRHDTVYWYQQGPGQDPQFLISFYEKMQSDKGSIPDRFSAQQFSDYHSELNMSSLELGDSALYFCASSSGGDTQYFGPGTRLTVL.

The CDR3: CASSQITGKTEAFF. CDR3 nucleotide sequence: TGCGCCAGCAGCCAAATTACAGGGAAAACTGAAGCTTTCTTT. The rearrangement links TRBV4-1 to TRBJ1-1; the D gene is possibly TRBD1 (6 bases). This CDR3 comprises 14 residues. Germline V gene lookup returns CDR1 MGHRA and CDR2 YSYEKL. V was shortened by 2 bases and J by 5 bases, with 12 bases between the two germline ends.

The CDR3 region has the DNA TGTGCCAGCAGTTTATCGATCGGGTACGAGCAGTACTTC. Protein: CASSLSIGYEQYF. The rearrangement links TRBV27 to TRBJ2-7, with D unresolved. V was shortened by 0 bases and J by 4 bases, with 7 bases between the two germline ends. This CDR3 has 13 amino acids. Germline values: CDR1 MNHEY, CDR2 SMNVEV (reference sequence).

This chain connects TRBV29-1 to TRBJ2-3; 12 positions agree with TRBD2. Trimming at V came to 6 bases and at J to 6 bases, leaving 16 bases not matched to a gene. Germline loops: CDR1 SQVTM, CDR2 ANQGSEA. This CDR3 has 17 amino acids. The CDR3 protein is CSVDATSGGTLWDTQYF. CDR3 DNA sequence: TGCAGCGTCGATGCAACTAGCGGGGGGACCCTATGGGATACGCAGTATTTT.

The chain has TRBV6-6 and TRBJ1-1; 7 positions match TRBD1. Germline V lookup: CDR1 MNHNY, CDR2 SVGAGI (reference sequence). V lost 5 bases to trimming and J lost 2 bases; unmatched junction nucleotides: 5. The CDR3 loop spans 14 amino acids. CDR3 nucleotides: TGTGCCAGCAGTGACAGGGCTCCTAACACTGAAGCTTTCTTT. It encodes CASSDRAPNTEAFF.

The chain couples TRBV29-1 to TRBJ1-1; D perhaps matches TRBD1 (6 bases). Per germline, CDR1 SQVTM and CDR2 ANQGSEA. CDR3 length: 13 amino acids. V gave up 1 base and J gave up 8 bases, with 14 bases separating them. In DNA form, the CDR3 reads TGCAGCGTTGAAGTACAGGGCCCGGTCGAAGCTTTCTTT. Its protein product is CSVEVQGPVEAFF.

This sequence joins TRBV6-6 and TRBJ1-1, with a weak D call TRBD1 (5 bases). Trimming pared 2 bases from V and 4 bases from J, leaving 11 bases between. The CDR3 contains 14 residues. Germline lookup yields CDR1 MNHNY and CDR2 SVGAGI (reference sequence). CDR3 in DNA: TGTGCCAGCAGTTACGGGGGGGAGGCCACTGAAGCTTTCTTT. Translating gives CASSYGGEATEAFF.

This clone was recorded once. The rearrangement joins TRBV10-3 to TRBJ1-2; D remains unclear. The V end was cut by 5 bases, the J end by 2 bases, with 12 bases between. Germline V gives CDR1 ENHRY, CDR2 SYGVKD. CDR3 length: 14 residues. The CDR3 DNA reads TGTGCCATCAGTCAGTTTGGGGAGAACTATGGCTACACCTTC. Translating it yields CAISQFGENYGYTF.

V usage is TRBV7-9 and J usage is TRBJ2-7; either TRBD1 or TRBD2 may supply D (5 bases each). The CDR3 contains 13 residues. Trimming removed 0 bases at V and 6 bases at J, with 9 bases between. Germline values: CDR1 SEHNR, CDR2 FQNEAQ (reference sequence). The CDR3 spells CASSLALGTEQYF. The CDR3 DNA is TGTGCCAGCAGCTTAGCACTCGGGACCGAGCAGTACTTC.

The CDR3 sequence is CASSPLKEGQPQHF. The CDR3 nucleotides are TGTGCCAGCAGTCCACTGAAGGAAGGGCAGCCCCAGCATTTT. The chain uses TRBV6-5 and TRBJ1-5; D is ambiguous. The CDR3 covers 14 residues. CDR1 MNHEY and CDR2 SVGAGI come from the germline V gene. V was shortened by 5 bases and J by 7 bases, with 15 bases between the two germline ends.

The J gene is TRBJ1-1, the V gene TRBV7-2, with 7 bases aligning to TRBD1. V lost 5 bases, J lost 5 bases, and 11 bases stayed unmatched. The CDR3 has 15 amino acids. From germline, CDR1 is SGHTA and CDR2 FQGNSA. CDR3: CASSPPGAGGTEAFF. The CDR3 DNA follows: TGTGCCAGCAGCCCGCCCGGGGCAGGGGGGACTGAAGCTTTCTTT.

Regarding this clone: This could be a read error, since a much larger clone is one nucleotide away. This specimen includes other DNA sequences encoding the same CDR3. The gene calls are TRBV5-1 and TRBJ2-7; D call uncertain. Germline V gives CDR1 SGHRS, CDR2 YFSETQ. Trimming took 0 bases from V and 5 from J, leaving 3 bases between them. The length of the CDR3 is 11 residues. Here the CDR3 DNA reads TGCGCCAGCAGCTTGGGTGACGAGCAGTACTTC. Protein product: CASSLGDEQYF.

V usage is TRBV5-1 and J usage is TRBJ2-2, with TRBD2 as a possible D gene (7 bases). CDR3 length: 16 amino acids. Germline V lookup: CDR1 SGHRS, CDR2 YFSETQ. V lost 2 bases and J 0 bases, leaving 11 bases between the germline ends. The CDR3 region has the DNA TGCGCCAGCAGCTTCGGGGGGCGTTCGAACACCGGGGAGCTGTTTTTT. This encodes CASSFGGRSNTGELFF.